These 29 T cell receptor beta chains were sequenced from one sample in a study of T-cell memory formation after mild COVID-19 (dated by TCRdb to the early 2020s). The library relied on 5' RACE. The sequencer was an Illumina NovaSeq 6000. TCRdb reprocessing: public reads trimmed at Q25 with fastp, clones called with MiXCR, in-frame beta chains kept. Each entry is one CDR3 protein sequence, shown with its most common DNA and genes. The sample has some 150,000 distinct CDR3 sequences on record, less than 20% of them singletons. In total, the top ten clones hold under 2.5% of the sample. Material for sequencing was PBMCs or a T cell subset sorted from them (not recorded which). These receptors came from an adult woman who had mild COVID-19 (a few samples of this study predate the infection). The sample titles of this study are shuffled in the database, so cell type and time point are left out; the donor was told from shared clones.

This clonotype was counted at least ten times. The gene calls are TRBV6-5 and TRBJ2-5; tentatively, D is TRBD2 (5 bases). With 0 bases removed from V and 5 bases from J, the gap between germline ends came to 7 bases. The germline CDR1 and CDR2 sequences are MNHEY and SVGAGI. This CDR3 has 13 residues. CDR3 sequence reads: CASSYSTGETQYF. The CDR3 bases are TGTGCCAGCAGTTACTCTACGGGGGAGACCCAGTACTTC.

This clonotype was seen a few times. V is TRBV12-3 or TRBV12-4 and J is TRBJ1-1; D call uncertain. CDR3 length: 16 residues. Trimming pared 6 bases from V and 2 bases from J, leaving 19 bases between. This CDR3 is CASRQLSGSSNTEAFF. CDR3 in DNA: TGTGCCAGCAGGCAACTATCGGGTTCCTCAAACACTGAAGCTTTCTTT.

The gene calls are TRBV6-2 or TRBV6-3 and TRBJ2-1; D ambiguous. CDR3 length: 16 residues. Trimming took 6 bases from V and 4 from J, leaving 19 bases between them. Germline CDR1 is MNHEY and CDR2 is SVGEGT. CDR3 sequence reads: CASSPLPATQYNEQFF. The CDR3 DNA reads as TGTGCCAGCAGCCCTCTCCCAGCGACACAATACAATGAGCAGTTCTTC.

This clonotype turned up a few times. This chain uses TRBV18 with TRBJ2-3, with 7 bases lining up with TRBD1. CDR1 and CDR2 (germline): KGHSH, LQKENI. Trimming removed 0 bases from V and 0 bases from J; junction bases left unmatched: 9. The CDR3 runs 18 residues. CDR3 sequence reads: CASSPPVRGKTSTDTQYF. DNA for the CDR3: TGTGCCAGCTCACCACCGGTCAGGGGGAAAACTAGCACAGATACGCAGTATTTT. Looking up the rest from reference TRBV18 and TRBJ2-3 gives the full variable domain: NAGVMQNPRHLVRRRGQEARLRCSPMKGHSHVYWYRQLPEEGLKFMVYLQKENIIDESGMPKERFSAEFPKEGPSILRIQQVVRGDSAAYFCASSPPVRGKTSTDTQYFGPGTRLTVL.

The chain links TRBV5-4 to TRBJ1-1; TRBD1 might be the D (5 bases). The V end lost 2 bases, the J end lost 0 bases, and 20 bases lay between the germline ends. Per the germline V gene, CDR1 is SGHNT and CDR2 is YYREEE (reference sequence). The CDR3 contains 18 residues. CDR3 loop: CASSFPGGYASMNTEAFF. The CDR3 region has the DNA TGTGCCAGCAGCTTCCCGGGGGGATATGCGTCAATGAACACTGAAGCTTTCTTT.

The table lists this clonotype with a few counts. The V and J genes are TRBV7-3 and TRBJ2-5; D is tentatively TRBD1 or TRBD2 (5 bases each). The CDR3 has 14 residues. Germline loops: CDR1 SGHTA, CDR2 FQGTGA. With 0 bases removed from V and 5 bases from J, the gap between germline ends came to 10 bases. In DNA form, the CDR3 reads TGTGCCAGCAGCTTAACGGGGACCGGGGAGACCCAGTACTTC. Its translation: CASSLTGTGETQYF.

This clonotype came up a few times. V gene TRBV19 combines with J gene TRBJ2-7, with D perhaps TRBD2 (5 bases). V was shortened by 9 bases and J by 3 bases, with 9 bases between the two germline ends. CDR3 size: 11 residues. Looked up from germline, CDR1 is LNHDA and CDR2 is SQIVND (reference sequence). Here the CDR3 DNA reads TGTGCCAGCGGGATAGGCTACGAGCAGTACTTC. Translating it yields CASGIGYEQYF.

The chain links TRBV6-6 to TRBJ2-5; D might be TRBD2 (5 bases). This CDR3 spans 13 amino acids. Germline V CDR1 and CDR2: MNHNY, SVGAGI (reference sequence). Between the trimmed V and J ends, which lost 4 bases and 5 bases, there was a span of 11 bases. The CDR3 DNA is TGTGCCAGCAGTTTAACTAGACCCGAGACCCAGTACTTC. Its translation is CASSLTRPETQYF.

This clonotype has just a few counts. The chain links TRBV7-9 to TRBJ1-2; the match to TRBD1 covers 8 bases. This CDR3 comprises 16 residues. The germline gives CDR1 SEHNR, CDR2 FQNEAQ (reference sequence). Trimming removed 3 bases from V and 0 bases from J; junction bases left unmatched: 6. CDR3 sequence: CASSFGTGAANYGYTF. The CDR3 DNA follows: TGTGCCAGCAGCTTTGGGACAGGAGCCGCTAACTATGGCTACACCTTC.

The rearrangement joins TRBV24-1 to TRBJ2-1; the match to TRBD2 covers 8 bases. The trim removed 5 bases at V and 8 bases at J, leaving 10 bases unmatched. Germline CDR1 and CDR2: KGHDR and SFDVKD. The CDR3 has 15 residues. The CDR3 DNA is TGTGCCACCAGTGGTAAAACTAGCGGTAGGGATGAGCAGTTCTTC. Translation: CATSGKTSGRDEQFF.

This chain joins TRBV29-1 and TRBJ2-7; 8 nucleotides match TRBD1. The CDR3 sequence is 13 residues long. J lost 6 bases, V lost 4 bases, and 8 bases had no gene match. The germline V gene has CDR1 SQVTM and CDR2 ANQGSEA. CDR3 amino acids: CSVVEDRVVEQYF. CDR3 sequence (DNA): TGCAGCGTTGTTGAGGACAGGGTCGTCGAGCAGTACTTC.

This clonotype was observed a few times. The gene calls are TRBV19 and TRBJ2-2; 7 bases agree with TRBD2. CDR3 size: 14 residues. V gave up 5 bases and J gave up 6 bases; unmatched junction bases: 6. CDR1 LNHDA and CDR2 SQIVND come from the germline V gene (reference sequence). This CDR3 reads CASSPQGGAGELFF. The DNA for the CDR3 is TGTGCCAGTAGTCCCCAGGGAGGGGCCGGGGAGCTGTTTTTT.

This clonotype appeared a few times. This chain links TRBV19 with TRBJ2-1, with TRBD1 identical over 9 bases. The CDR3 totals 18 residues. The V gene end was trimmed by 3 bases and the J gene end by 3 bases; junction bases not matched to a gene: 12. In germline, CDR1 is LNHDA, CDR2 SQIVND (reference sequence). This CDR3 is CASSIRTGEKWDYNEQFF. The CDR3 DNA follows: TGTGCCAGTAGTATTAGGACAGGGGAGAAATGGGACTACAATGAGCAGTTCTTC.

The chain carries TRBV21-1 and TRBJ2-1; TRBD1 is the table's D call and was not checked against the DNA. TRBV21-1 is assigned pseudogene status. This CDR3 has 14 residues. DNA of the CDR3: TGTGCCAGCAATGCCGGGACGGTCTACAATGAGCAGTTCTTC. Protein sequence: CASNAGTVYNEQFF.

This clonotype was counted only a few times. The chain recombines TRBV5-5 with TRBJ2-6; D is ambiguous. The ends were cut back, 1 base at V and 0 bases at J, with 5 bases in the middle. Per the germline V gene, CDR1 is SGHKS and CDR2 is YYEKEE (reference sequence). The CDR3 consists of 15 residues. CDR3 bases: TGTGCCAGCAGCTTGTTCTTCTCTGGGGCCAACGTCCTGACTTTC. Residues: CASSLFFSGANVLTF.

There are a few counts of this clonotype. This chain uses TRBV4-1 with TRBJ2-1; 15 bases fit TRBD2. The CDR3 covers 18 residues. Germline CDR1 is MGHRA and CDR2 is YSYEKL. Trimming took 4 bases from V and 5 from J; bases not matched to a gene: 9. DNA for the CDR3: TGCGCCAGCAGCCCCTCCTGGACTAGCGGGAGGGCGGACAATGAGCAGTTCTTC. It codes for CASSPSWTSGRADNEQFF.

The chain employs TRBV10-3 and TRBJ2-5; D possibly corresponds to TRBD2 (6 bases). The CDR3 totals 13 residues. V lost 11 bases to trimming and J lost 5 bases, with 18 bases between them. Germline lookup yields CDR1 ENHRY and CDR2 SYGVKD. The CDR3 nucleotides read TGTGCCGCAGGGACTTCTGCCGCGGAGACCCAGTACTTC. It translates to CAAGTSAAETQYF.

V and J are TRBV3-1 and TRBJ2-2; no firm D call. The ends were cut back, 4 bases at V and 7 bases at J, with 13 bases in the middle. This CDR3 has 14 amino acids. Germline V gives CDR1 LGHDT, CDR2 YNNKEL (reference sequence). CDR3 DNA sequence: TGTGCCAGCAGCCGCAGTCGGGTAATCGGGGAGCTGTTTTTT. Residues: CASSRSRVIGELFF.

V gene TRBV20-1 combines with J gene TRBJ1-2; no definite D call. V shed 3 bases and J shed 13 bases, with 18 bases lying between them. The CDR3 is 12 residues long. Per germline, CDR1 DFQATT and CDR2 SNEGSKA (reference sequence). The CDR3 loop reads CSARDASSPSTF. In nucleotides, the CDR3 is TGCAGTGCTAGGGACGCAAGCAGCCCCTCCACCTTC.

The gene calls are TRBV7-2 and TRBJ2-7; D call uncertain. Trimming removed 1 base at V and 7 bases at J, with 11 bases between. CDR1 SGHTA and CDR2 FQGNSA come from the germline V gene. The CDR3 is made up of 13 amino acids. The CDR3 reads CASSLEAEQEQYF. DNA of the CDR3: TGTGCCAGCAGCTTAGAGGCGGAGCAAGAGCAGTACTTC.

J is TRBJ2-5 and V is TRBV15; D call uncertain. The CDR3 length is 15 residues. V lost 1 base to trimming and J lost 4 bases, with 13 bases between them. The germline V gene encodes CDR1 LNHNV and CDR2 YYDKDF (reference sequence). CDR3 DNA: TGTGCCACCAGCAGAGCACATACCCTAAGAGAGACCCAGTACTTC. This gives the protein CATSRAHTLRETQYF.

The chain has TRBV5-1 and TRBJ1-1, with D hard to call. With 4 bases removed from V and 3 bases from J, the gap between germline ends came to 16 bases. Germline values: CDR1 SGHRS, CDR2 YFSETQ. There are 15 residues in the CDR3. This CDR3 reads CASSKPEGGHTEAFF. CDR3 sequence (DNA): TGCGCCAGCAGCAAACCCGAAGGAGGGCACACTGAAGCTTTCTTT.

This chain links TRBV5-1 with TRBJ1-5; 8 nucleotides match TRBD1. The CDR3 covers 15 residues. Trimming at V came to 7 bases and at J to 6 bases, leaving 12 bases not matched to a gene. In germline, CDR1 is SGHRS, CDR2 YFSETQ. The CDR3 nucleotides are TGCGCCAGCGCCTCGACAGGGGCGAGAGGTCAGCCCCAGCATTTT. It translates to CASASTGARGQPQHF.

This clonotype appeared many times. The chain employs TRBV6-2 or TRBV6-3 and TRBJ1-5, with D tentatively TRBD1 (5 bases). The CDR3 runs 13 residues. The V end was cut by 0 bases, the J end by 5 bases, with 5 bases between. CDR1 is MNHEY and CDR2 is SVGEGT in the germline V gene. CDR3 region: CASSYSGDQPQHF. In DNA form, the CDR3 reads TGTGCCAGCAGTTACTCAGGGGATCAGCCCCAGCATTTT.

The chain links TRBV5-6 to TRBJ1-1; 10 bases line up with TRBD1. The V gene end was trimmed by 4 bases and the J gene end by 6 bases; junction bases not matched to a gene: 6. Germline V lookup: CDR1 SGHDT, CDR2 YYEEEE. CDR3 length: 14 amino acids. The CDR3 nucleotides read TGTGCCAGCAGCCGGGGGACAGGGGATTCTGAAGCTTTCTTT. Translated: CASSRGTGDSEAFF. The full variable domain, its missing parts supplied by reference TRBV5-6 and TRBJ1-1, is DAGVTQSPTHLIKTRGQQVTLRCSPKSGHDTVSWYQQALGQGPQFIFQYYEEEERQRGNFPDRFSGHQFPNYSSELNVNALLLGDSALYLCASSRGTGDSEAFFGQGTRLTVV.

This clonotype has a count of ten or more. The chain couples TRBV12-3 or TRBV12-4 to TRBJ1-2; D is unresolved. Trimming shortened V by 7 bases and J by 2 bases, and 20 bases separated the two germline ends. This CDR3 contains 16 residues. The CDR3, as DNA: TGTGCCAGCACCCCACAGAGGAGCACTGCCAACTATGGCTACACCTTC. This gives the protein CASTPQRSTANYGYTF.

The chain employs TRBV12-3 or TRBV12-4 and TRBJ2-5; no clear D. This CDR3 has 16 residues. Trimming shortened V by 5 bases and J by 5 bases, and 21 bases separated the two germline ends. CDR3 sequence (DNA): TGTGCCAGCAGTCCACTCCGGAGCCGAGGTGGGGAGACCCAGTACTTC. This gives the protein CASSPLRSRGGETQYF.

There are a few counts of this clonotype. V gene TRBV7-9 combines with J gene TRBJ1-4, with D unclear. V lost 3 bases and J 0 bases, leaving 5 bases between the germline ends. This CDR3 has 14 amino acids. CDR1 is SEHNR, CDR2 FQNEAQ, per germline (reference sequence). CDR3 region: CASSFRATNEKLFF. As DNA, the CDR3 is TGTGCCAGCAGCTTTCGGGCAACTAATGAAAAACTGTTTTTT.

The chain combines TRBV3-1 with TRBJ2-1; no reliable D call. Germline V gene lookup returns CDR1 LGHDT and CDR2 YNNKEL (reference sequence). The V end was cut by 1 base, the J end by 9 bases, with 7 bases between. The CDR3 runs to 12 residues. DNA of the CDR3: TGTGCCAGCAGCCAAGGGCGTCGTGAGCAGTTCTTC. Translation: CASSQGRREQFF.